The 29 T cell receptor beta chains below were found in one sample sequenced in a study of T cells after yellow fever vaccination. TCRdb itself ran the 5' RACE reads through MiXCR, one entry per CDR3 protein. The sample comprises about 340,000 distinct CDR3 sequences, about an eighth of which are singletons, and 3.2% rests with the top ten. This specimen consisted of CD4+ T cells sorted from PBMCs, obtained 15 days after the yellow fever booster vaccination. Receptor source: a young man who received the YFV17D yellow fever vaccine.

V usage is TRBV4-1 and J usage is TRBJ1-4; D not resolved. The CDR3 has 16 residues. The V end lost 1 base, the J end lost 0 bases, and 9 bases lay between the germline ends. Germline assignment: CDR1 MGHRA and CDR2 YSYEKL. CDR3 protein: CASSQGPFATNEKLFF. Here the CDR3 DNA reads TGCGCCAGCAGCCAAGGGCCATTTGCAACTAATGAAAAACTGTTTTTT.

This clonotype occurred a few times. DNA for the CDR3: TGCGCCAGCAGACAGGGGAGGGCCACAGATACGCAGTATTTT. Protein: CASRQGRATDTQYF. The J gene is TRBJ2-3, the V gene TRBV5-1, with D perhaps TRBD1 or TRBD2 (7 bases each). CDR1 SGHRS and CDR2 YFSETQ come from the germline V gene. V lost 5 bases to trimming and J lost 2 bases, with 12 bases between them. The CDR3 is 14 amino acids.

This clonotype was detected a few times. CDR3 protein: CASSPRGSEAFF. The CDR3 nucleotides read TGTGCCAGCAGTCCCCGCGGCAGCGAAGCTTTCTTT. The rearrangement uses TRBV12-3 or TRBV12-4 and TRBJ1-1; D is uncertain. The germline V and J ends were trimmed by 5 bases and 8 bases, with 12 bases remaining between them. The CDR3 sequence is 12 residues long.

In its sample, this clonotype was seen a few times. The chain couples TRBV6-1 to TRBJ2-7; 11 bases fit TRBD1. Germline CDR1 and CDR2: MNHNS and SASEGT. CDR3 length: 13 residues. With V trimmed by 6 bases and J by 3 bases, 1 base remained unmatched. In nucleotides, the CDR3 is TGTGCCAGCAGGGGGACAGGGGGCTACGAGCAGTACGTC. Amino acid sequence: CASRGTGGYEQYV.

This clonotype came up a few times. This chain links TRBV3-1 with TRBJ2-2; TRBD1 aligns across 9 bases. Germline CDR1 and CDR2: LGHDT and YNNKEL (reference sequence). The CDR3 contains 15 residues. The J segment lost 6 bases and the V segment lost 4 bases, leaving 6 bases of the junction unmatched. CDR3 residues: CASSLTGGAAGELFF. CDR3 nucleotide sequence: TGTGCCAGCAGCCTTACAGGGGGCGCCGCCGGGGAGCTGTTTTTT.

Only a few counts were recorded for this clonotype. The chain joins TRBV12-3 or TRBV12-4 to TRBJ1-1; the D is unclear. This CDR3 comprises 14 residues. Between the trimmed V and J ends, which lost 4 bases and 1 base, there was a span of 10 bases. The CDR3 protein is CASSSDYKNTEAFF. CDR3 bases: TGTGCCAGCAGTTCCGATTACAAGAACACTGAAGCTTTCTTT.

This clonotype was counted only a few times. The genes are TRBV21-1 and TRBJ1-1; the table calls TRBD1, which could not be checked here. TRBV21-1 is designated a pseudogene. The CDR3 sequence is 14 residues long. Written as DNA, the CDR3 is TGTGCCAGCAGCAAAGACGGGGGATGGACTGAAGCTTTCTTT. Protein product: CASSKDGGWTEAFF.

This sequence joins TRBV7-9 and TRBJ2-3, with 10 bases lining up with TRBD2. Germline values: CDR1 SEHNR, CDR2 FQNEAQ (reference sequence). The CDR3 is made up of 14 amino acids. With V trimmed by 4 bases and J by 5 bases, 3 bases remained unmatched. The CDR3 DNA is TGTGCCAGCAGCTCAGTAGCGGGGGGAGATACGCAGTATTTT. Translating gives CASSSVAGGDTQYF.

This clonotype came up a few times. The chain has TRBV18 and TRBJ2-2; D unclear. V lost 0 bases to trimming and J lost 0 bases, with 5 bases between them. The CDR3 covers 15 residues. The V gene's germline CDR1 is KGHSH and CDR2 LQKENI. CDR3 DNA sequence: TGTGCCAGCTCACCACCTAACGCGAACACCGGGGAGCTGTTTTTT. Translating gives CASSPPNANTGELFF.

The table lists this clonotype with a few counts. The chain links TRBV10-3 to TRBJ1-1; 9 positions match TRBD1. The V and J ends lost 10 bases and 3 bases, in that order; junction bases with no gene match: 6. The CDR3 has 13 amino acids. Germline V gives CDR1 ENHRY, CDR2 SYGVKD. The CDR3 nucleotides are TGTGCCAGCCGGACAGGGGACCACACTGAAGCTTTCTTT. It specifies CASRTGDHTEAFF.

The CDR3 is CSVSTDSTDTQYF. For the CDR3, the DNA is TGCAGCGTTTCGACAGATAGCACAGATACGCAGTATTTT. V is TRBV29-1 and J is TRBJ2-3; D perhaps matches TRBD1 (5 bases). V shed 5 bases and J shed 0 bases, with 9 bases lying between them. Germline CDR1 reads SQVTM; CDR2 reads ANQGSEA. The CDR3 runs 13 residues.

This clonotype was counted only a few times. The rearrangement uses TRBV6-5 and TRBJ2-7; TRBD1 is a possible D gene (7 bases). Germline V gives CDR1 MNHEY, CDR2 SVGAGI. V was trimmed by 6 bases and J by 4 bases, leaving 13 bases between them. This CDR3 spans 13 amino acids. In DNA form, the CDR3 reads TGTGCCAGCAGGCGGGACAGCTATTACGAGCAGTACTTC. It is translated as CASRRDSYYEQYF.

This clonotype was detected a few times. The genes are TRBV15 and TRBJ2-2; D is ambiguous. V shed 1 base and J shed 6 bases, with 3 bases lying between them. CDR1 is LNHNV, CDR2 YYDKDF, per germline (reference sequence). There are 12 residues in the CDR3. The CDR3 region has the DNA TGTGCCACCAGCAGAGGCCCCGGGGAGCTGTTTTTT. This gives the protein CATSRGPGELFF.

This clonotype was seen only a few times. This chain joins TRBV29-1 and TRBJ2-6; possibly TRBD1 or TRBD2 for D (5 bases each). Looked up from germline, CDR1 is SQVTM and CDR2 is ANQGSEA. The CDR3 has 15 residues. Trimming stripped 6 bases from V and 0 bases from J, with 12 bases between. The CDR3 here is CSVRDGFSGANVLTF. The CDR3 bases are TGCAGCGTGAGGGACGGTTTCTCTGGGGCCAACGTCCTGACTTTC.

This clonotype has a handful of counts. This chain uses TRBV24-1 with TRBJ2-5; tentatively, D is TRBD1 (6 bases). Germline V gene data show CDR1 as KGHDR and CDR2 as SFDVKD. The CDR3 contains 14 residues. V lost 2 bases to trimming and J lost 5 bases, with 11 bases between them. The DNA for the CDR3 is TGTGCCACCAGTGATTCAGGGACAACGGAGACCCAGTACTTC. Translation gives CATSDSGTTETQYF.

There are a few counts of this clonotype. V and J are TRBV18 and TRBJ2-7; weak D call: TRBD2 (6 bases). Between the trimmed V and J ends, which lost 2 bases and 2 bases, there was a span of 16 bases. CDR3 size: 16 residues. CDR1 is KGHSH, CDR2 LQKENI, per germline. The CDR3 sequence: CASSPTTAGPPYEQYF. In nucleotides, the CDR3 is TGTGCCAGCTCACCAACGACGGCGGGGCCCCCCTACGAGCAGTACTTC.

This clonotype was counted between two and nine times. The chain is built from TRBV12-3 or TRBV12-4 and TRBJ2-1; 9 bases agree with TRBD2. This CDR3 region has 18 residues. Trimming took 1 base from V and 8 from J; bases not matched to a gene: 15. CDR3: CASSLVPGWSGGRDEQFF. Written as DNA, the CDR3 is TGTGCCAGCAGTTTAGTACCGGGGTGGAGCGGGGGGCGCGATGAGCAGTTCTTC.

This clonotype showed up just a few times. The V call is TRBV18, the J call TRBJ2-7; D remains ambiguous. CDR1 is KGHSH, CDR2 LQKENI, per germline. The CDR3 contains 12 residues. V lost 4 bases, J lost 2 bases, and 6 bases lay in between. The CDR3 spells CASSLRTYEQYF. The CDR3, as DNA: TGTGCCAGCTCACTGCGCACCTACGAGCAGTACTTC.

The sample holds many counts of this clonotype. V gene TRBV6-2 or TRBV6-3 combines with J gene TRBJ2-5, with D unclear. The ends were cut back, 4 bases at V and 3 bases at J, with 6 bases in the middle. Per the germline V gene, CDR1 is MNHEY and CDR2 is SVGEGT. The CDR3 is 12 amino acids. CDR3 DNA sequence: TGTGCCAGCAGTTCAGCAGAAGAGACCCAGTACTTC. As protein: CASSSAEETQYF.

The sample holds a few counts of this clonotype. A junction end diverges from the germline sequence, so it may reflect a read error. The chain employs TRBV5-1 and TRBJ2-1; D may match TRBD1 or TRBD2 (6 bases each). Germline-derived CDR1 and CDR2 are SGHRS and YFSETQ. CDR3 length equals 16 residues. The CDR3 coding sequence is TGCGCCAGCAGGTTGGACGGGGGCGCAAGGTATGATGAGCAGTTCTTC. It codes for CASRLDGGARYDEQFF.

There are a few counts of this clonotype. J is TRBJ1-4 and V is TRBV7-2; D is unclear. This CDR3 has 13 residues. Germline V CDR1 and CDR2: SGHTA, FQGNSA. The V gene lost 3 bases and the J gene lost 8 bases, with 10 bases spanning the gap. The CDR3 sequence is CASSFLSGEKLFF. The CDR3 DNA sequence: TGTGCCAGCAGCTTTCTCTCGGGCGAAAAACTGTTTTTT.

This sequence joins TRBV10-2 and TRBJ1-1, with D maybe TRBD1 (6 bases). Per the germline V gene, CDR1 is WSHSY and CDR2 is SAAADI. The CDR3 has 15 residues. The germline V and J ends were trimmed by 2 bases and 4 bases, with 14 bases remaining between them. Here the CDR3 reads CASSEPRWTATEAFF. The CDR3 DNA sequence: TGCGCCAGCAGTGAGCCCCGATGGACAGCCACTGAAGCTTTCTTT.

This clonotype was seen many times. V gene TRBV12-3 or TRBV12-4 combines with J gene TRBJ2-5; D not certain. There are 11 residues in the CDR3. The germline V and J ends were trimmed by 3 bases and 5 bases, with 4 bases remaining between them. Written as DNA, the CDR3 is TGTGCCAGCAGTTTCTACGAGACCCAGTACTTC. Protein sequence: CASSFYETQYF.

This clonotype appeared a few times. The J gene is TRBJ2-5, the V gene TRBV5-1, with D possibly matching TRBD1 (5 bases). The length of the CDR3 is 16 residues. Trimming left V 4 bases short and J 5 bases short, with 21 bases between. Germline lookup yields CDR1 SGHRS and CDR2 YFSETQ. CDR3 nucleotides: TGCGCCAGCAGCCTCCCGGGTAGGGGTTTATTGGAGACCCAGTACTTC. Translation: CASSLPGRGLLETQYF.

This clonotype has ten or more counts. The rearrangement links TRBV20-1 to TRBJ1-6; no definite D call. Trimming took off 3 bases at V and 5 bases at J, with 2 bases between the two ends. The CDR3 has 11 amino acids. In germline, CDR1 is DFQATT, CDR2 SNEGSKA (reference sequence). CDR3 in amino acids: CSASHNSPLHF. As DNA, the CDR3 is TGCAGTGCTAGCCATAATTCACCCCTCCACTTT.

The chain combines TRBV10-3 with TRBJ2-3; D is undetermined. The V gene's germline CDR1 is ENHRY and CDR2 SYGVKD. The CDR3 runs 16 residues. Trimming stripped 3 bases from V and 6 bases from J, with 19 bases between. The CDR3 here is CAISETRLVSTDTQYF. CDR3 nucleotides: TGTGCCATCAGTGAAACGAGGCTGGTTTCCACGGATACGCAGTATTTT.

Many counts were recorded for this clonotype. The rearrangement uses TRBV9 and TRBJ2-1, with 7 nucleotides matching TRBD1. The germline gives CDR1 SGDLS, CDR2 YYNGEE. CDR3 size: 15 residues. With V trimmed by 0 bases and J by 0 bases, 0 bases remained unmatched. The CDR3 sequence: CASSVAGGSYNEQFF. The CDR3 DNA reads as TGTGCCAGCAGCGTAGCAGGGGGCTCCTACAATGAGCAGTTCTTC.

This clonotype was observed a single time. The J gene is TRBJ1-3, the V gene TRBV20-1, with unresolved D. The germline V and J ends were trimmed by 6 bases and 4 bases, with 13 bases remaining between them. In germline, CDR1 is DFQATT, CDR2 SNEGSKA (reference sequence). CDR3 length: 13 residues. The CDR3 nucleotides are TGCAGTGCGCACCAGGTTGGCGGAAACACCATATATTTT. This translates into CSAHQVGGNTIYF.

V usage is TRBV5-1 and J usage is TRBJ2-3; 8 bases align to TRBD1. The CDR3 totals 15 residues. Germline CDR1 SGHRS, CDR2 YFSETQ. Trimming removed 4 bases from V and 4 bases from J; junction bases left unmatched: 8. CDR3 sequence: CASSASGGSADTQYF. The CDR3 nucleotides read TGCGCCAGCAGCGCCTCAGGGGGCTCAGCAGATACGCAGTATTTT.